Here is one TCR beta chain with its context. CDR3 regions were amplified by Arm-PCR using iRepertoire HTBI primers to build TCR beta libraries. TCRdb reprocessed the multiplex PCR reads with MiXCR, giving one entry per CDR3 protein. The table has about 440,000 distinct CDR3 sequences, over 15% seen once. Time point in this sample: newly diagnosed GD, antithyroid drugs for less than 3 months. From PBMCs, RNA was extracted and then used to make the TCR library. These data come from a study of regulatory T cells in long-lasting Graves disease. The sample was also reused in another study, on T cells in Graves' hyperthyroidism and ophthalmopathy.

This specimen was peripheral blood mononuclear cells (PBMCs), taken at new diagnosis, from a patient treated with antithyroid drugs. This clonotype was sampled from a woman between 18 and 30 years old with Graves disease.

The DNA of the CDR3 is TGCGCCAGCAGCTTGGATGGGGATTACGAGCAGTACTTC. Protein product: CASSLDGDYEQYF. The chain employs TRBV5-1 and TRBJ2-7; the D is unclear. Trimming stripped 0 bases from V and 4 bases from J, with 8 bases between. CDR1 and CDR2 from the germline V gene are SGHRS and YFSETQ. There are 13 residues in the CDR3. Filled out from reference TRBV5-1 and TRBJ2-7, the complete variable domain reads KAGVTQTPRYLIKTRGQQVTLSCSPISGHRSVSWYQQTPGQGLQFLFEYFSETQRNKGNFPGRFSGRQFSNSRSEMNVSTLELGDSALYLCASSLDGDYEQYFGPGTRLTVT.